One and the same sample provided the 22 T cell receptor beta chains below, sequenced in a study of blood T cell repertoires in COVID-19. TCRdb keeps only in-frame clones here, not all; method: immunoSEQ multiplex PCR. This repertoire shows some 210,000 clones, roughly 87% found once; its top ten account for around 10%. The specimen sequenced was PBMCs or T cells enriched from blood (not recorded which). Receptors were obtained from a man aged 18 to 30 with acute COVID-19.

The chain joins TRBV24-1 to TRBJ2-1; D is unresolved. Germline-derived CDR1 and CDR2 are KGHDR and SFDVKD. Trimming pared 0 bases from V and 0 bases from J, leaving 8 bases between. This CDR3 has 16 amino acids. The CDR3 DNA follows: TGTGCCACCAGTGATTTGGGAGTGGGCTCCTACAATGAGCAGTTCTTC. Amino acid sequence: CATSDLGVGSYNEQFF.

The CDR3 DNA reads TGTGCCACCAGCGAGGACAGGGAGACCCAGTACTTC. Amino acid sequence: CATSEDRETQYF. The rearrangement links TRBV24-1 to TRBJ2-5; TRBD1 agrees at 7 bases. CDR1 and CDR2 from the germline V gene are KGHDR and SFDVKD. V dropped 7 bases and J dropped 5; count of bases not matched to a gene: 3. CDR3 length: 12 residues.

V and J are TRBV29-1 and TRBJ1-1; D uncertain. This CDR3 has 12 amino acids. From germline, CDR1 is SQVTM and CDR2 ANQGSEA. The CDR3, as DNA: TGCAGTGTCCGGAGCATGAACACTGAAGCTTTCTTT. Its protein product is CSVRSMNTEAFF.

This clone appeared a single time. The chain recombines TRBV24-1 with TRBJ1-5, with a possible D match to TRBD1 (6 bases). Per the germline V gene, CDR1 is KGHDR and CDR2 is SFDVKD. CDR3 length equals 17 residues. The V gene lost 3 bases and the J gene lost 0 bases, with 14 bases spanning the gap. In DNA form, the CDR3 reads TGTGCCACCAGTGATCCGAAGGGGGACAATAGCAATCAGCCCCAGCATTTT. Translated, it gives CATSDPKGDNSNQPQHF.

The rearrangement joins TRBV25-1 to TRBJ2-7; TRBD1 matches 7 bases. Germline-derived CDR1 and CDR2 are MGHDK and SYGVNS. V was pared by 2 bases and J by 3 bases, with 7 bases of the junction left unmatched. The CDR3 extends over 15 amino acids. The CDR3 spells CASSEPRDSYYEQYF. The CDR3 nucleotides are TGTGCCAGCAGTGAACCCCGGGACAGTTACTACGAGCAGTACTTC.

This sequence joins TRBV27 and TRBJ2-7; 8 nucleotides agree with TRBD1. V shed 5 bases and J 1 base; nucleotides not matched to a gene: 10. Germline V lookup: CDR1 MNHEY, CDR2 SMNVEV (reference sequence). CDR3 length equals 16 residues. The CDR3 loop reads CASSPGTGGLSYEQYF. The DNA for the CDR3 is TGTGCCAGCAGTCCCGGGACAGGAGGACTATCCTACGAGCAGTACTTC.

The genes are TRBV19 and TRBJ2-1; 10 positions match TRBD2. CDR1 LNHDA and CDR2 SQIVND come from the germline V gene (reference sequence). V was clipped by 5 bases and J by 0 bases; unmatched bases: 13. The CDR3 is 19 amino acids. The DNA for the CDR3 is TGTGCCAGTAGTGCCCGCCGCCTACTAGCGGGGTACTCCTACAATGAGCAGTTCTTC. Protein product: CASSARRLLAGYSYNEQFF.

The rearrangement joins TRBV6-2 or TRBV6-3 to TRBJ1-5, with D perhaps matching TRBD1 (5 bases). CDR1 is MNHEY, CDR2 SVGEGT, per germline. This CDR3 has 15 residues. Trimming took off 1 base at V and 4 bases at J, with 11 bases between the two ends. CDR3 loop: CASSYYSPGNQPQHF. The CDR3 DNA is TGTGCCAGCAGTTACTATAGTCCAGGGAATCAGCCCCAGCATTTT.

V and J are TRBV2 and TRBJ1-1; no reliable D call. V was shortened by 6 bases and J by 7 bases, with 21 bases between the two germline ends. Germline CDR1 and CDR2: SNHLY and FYNNEI. This CDR3 region has 15 residues. CDR3: CASRSGQPNMIEAFF. The CDR3 DNA reads TGTGCCAGCAGATCTGGGCAGCCCAACATGATTGAAGCTTTCTTT. The complete variable domain, with remaining parts taken from reference TRBV2 and TRBJ1-1, reads EPEVTQTPSHQVTQMGQEVILRCVPISNHLYFYWYRQILGQKVEFLVSFYNNEISEKSEIFDDQFSVERPDGSNFTLKIRSTKLEDSAMYFCASRSGQPNMIEAFFGQGTRLTVV.

The chain links TRBV19 to TRBJ2-7; D might be TRBD1 (6 bases). CDR1 is LNHDA, CDR2 SQIVND, per germline (reference sequence). V was shortened by 7 bases and J by 4 bases, with 14 bases between the two germline ends. The CDR3 is 13 amino acids. The CDR3 region has the DNA TGTGCCAGTATAGGGGGACCCTATTACGAGCAGTACTTC. Its protein product is CASIGGPYYEQYF.

The chain has TRBV5-1 and TRBJ2-1; the D gene is possibly TRBD2 (5 bases). The CDR3 spans 14 residues. Germline CDR1 is SGHRS and CDR2 is YFSETQ. V was shortened by 2 bases and J by 5 bases, with 11 bases between the two germline ends. Here the CDR3 DNA reads TGCGCCAGCAGCTTAAGGACTGGAAACAATGAGCAGTTCTTC. Translation gives CASSLRTGNNEQFF.

This CDR3 reads CASSFSGSMYF. Written as DNA, the CDR3 is TGTGCCAGCAGTTTTAGCGGGAGTATGTACTTC. The V gene is TRBV27, the J gene TRBJ2-7, with 9 bases fitting TRBD2. Looked up from germline, CDR1 is MNHEY and CDR2 is SMNVEV (reference sequence). Trimming at V came to 3 bases and at J to 12 bases, leaving 3 bases not matched to a gene. The CDR3 is made up of 11 amino acids.

This chain's CDR3 is CAISEYRGFEQYF. CDR3 sequence (DNA): TGTGCCATCAGTGAGTACCGGGGGTTCGAGCAGTACTTC. This chain links TRBV10-3 with TRBJ2-7; TRBD2 might be the D (6 bases). The germline V gene has CDR1 ENHRY and CDR2 SYGVKD. The CDR3 covers 13 residues. The V and J ends lost 1 base and 6 bases respectively, with 10 bases between them.

The chain uses TRBV29-1 and TRBJ2-3; 7 nucleotides agree with TRBD1. Germline CDR1 reads SQVTM; CDR2 reads ANQGSEA. This CDR3 is 14 amino acids long. The junction had 11 bases not matched to a gene; V was cut back by 5 bases and J by 6 bases. The chain's CDR3 is CSVHDRVWIDTQYF. The CDR3 DNA follows: TGCAGCGTTCACGACAGGGTTTGGATTGATACGCAGTATTTT.

This sequence joins TRBV7-2 and TRBJ1-4; D unresolved. The germline V gene has CDR1 SGHTA and CDR2 FQGNSA. V lost 0 bases and J lost 5, with 7 bases in between. The CDR3 covers 14 residues. The CDR3, as DNA: TGTGCCAGCAGCTTAGCCGGGGAGAATGAAAAACTGTTTTTT. Protein product: CASSLAGENEKLFF.

Comments on this clone: In the same sample, other DNA sequences code for this CDR3. This chain joins TRBV27 and TRBJ1-5, with D uncertain. Germline V gives CDR1 MNHEY, CDR2 SMNVEV (reference sequence). V lost 0 bases and J lost 2, with 5 bases in between. The CDR3 totals 14 residues. The CDR3 reads CASSLSRGNQPQHF. CDR3 in DNA: TGTGCCAGCAGTTTATCGCGAGGCAATCAGCCCCAGCATTTT.

The CDR3 sequence: CSVAAQTFSGNTIYF. In DNA form, the CDR3 reads TGCAGCGTAGCAGCACAGACCTTCTCTGGAAACACCATATATTTT. This chain connects TRBV29-1 to TRBJ1-3; D remains ambiguous. Germline V CDR1 and CDR2: SQVTM, ANQGSEA. The CDR3 runs to 15 residues. V gave up 6 bases and J gave up 0 bases, with 15 bases separating them.

V usage is TRBV19 and J usage is TRBJ1-1, with 10 nucleotides matching TRBD1. The CDR3 loop spans 14 amino acids. Germline values: CDR1 LNHDA, CDR2 SQIVND (reference sequence). The V and J ends lost 7 bases and 6 bases, in that order; junction bases with no gene match: 8. CDR3 in amino acids: CASTQTGGSSEAFF. DNA of the CDR3: TGTGCCAGTACCCAGACAGGGGGCTCCTCTGAAGCTTTCTTT.

CDR3 region: CASSPYDTGELFF. CDR3 sequence (DNA): TGTGCCAGCTCACCCTACGACACCGGGGAGCTGTTTTTT. The chain carries TRBV18 and TRBJ2-2; D is unresolved. CDR3 length equals 13 residues. Trimming took 3 bases from V and 3 from J, leaving 5 bases between them. From germline, CDR1 is KGHSH and CDR2 LQKENI.

The chain employs TRBV6-4 and TRBJ1-6; 10 nucleotides line up with TRBD1. The germline CDR1 and CDR2 sequences are MRHNA and SNTAGT. V was clipped by 5 bases and J by 9 bases; unmatched bases: 4. There are 14 residues in the CDR3. The CDR3 is CASSMGQGISPLHF. In nucleotides, the CDR3 is TGTGCCAGCAGTATGGGACAGGGGATTTCACCCCTCCACTTT.

This chain joins TRBV4-2 and TRBJ1-2, with D perhaps matching TRBD1 (6 bases). V lost 1 base, J lost 9 bases, and 21 bases lay in between. Germline CDR1 LGHNA, CDR2 YNFKEQ. The CDR3 spans 16 residues. DNA of the CDR3: TGTGCCAGCAGCCAAGCCGAAAGGGACACCGACTCTAGCTACACCTTC. Encoded protein: CASSQAERDTDSSYTF.

V and J are TRBV15 and TRBJ2-2; the D is unclear. V lost 5 bases, J lost 3 bases, and 13 bases lay in between. CDR1 and CDR2 (germline): LNHNV, YYDKDF (reference sequence). The CDR3 has 15 amino acids. This CDR3 reads CATSSRRIHTGELFF. The CDR3 nucleotides read TGTGCCACCAGCTCCCGCAGGATCCACACCGGGGAGCTGTTTTTT.